This TCR beta chain appears in the sequencing data of a study of T cells in Graves' hyperthyroidism and ophthalmopathy. General study results and limits: Peripheral blood also featured most of the thyroid clonotypes expanded above 0.001.

The source material, RNA transcripts, was used to amplify TCR beta CDR3 regions. The HTBI primer set served for first-round RT-PCR of the TCR CDR3. TCRdb used MiXCR to reprocess the multiplex PCR reads, holding one entry per CDR3 protein. This table has about 600,000 distinct CDR3 sequences, about a sixth appearing once. The table lists this clonotype with a few counts. Its target is unknown. The CDR3 extends over 12 amino acids. V dropped 2 bases and J dropped 6 bases, with 11 bases sitting between them. The V gene's germline CDR1 is SQVTM and CDR2 ANQGSEA. Input material: blood. The gene calls are TRBV29-1 and TRBJ2-7; D is undetermined. The receptor comes from a woman aged 40 to 50 with Graves' ophthalmopathy. In nucleotides, the CDR3 is TGCAGCGTTGAAATATCTCTACGCGAGCAGTACTTC. Translating gives CSVEISLREQYF.